The TCR beta chain described here comes from a study of T cell responses to AZD1222 COVID-19 vaccine. The protocol was immunoSEQ multiplex PCR, while the TCRdb copy is restricted to in-frame clones and leaves out a portion. The sample contains roughly 270,000 clones, approximately 94% of which appear only once. CDR3 length: 13 residues. Trimming pared 5 bases from V and 8 bases from J, leaving 15 bases between. CDR1 SGHTA and CDR2 FQGNSA come from the germline V gene. The TCR comes from an adult who received the AZD1222 COVID-19 vaccine. The sample was peripheral blood, taken 28 days after the second AZD1222 dose. The V call is TRBV7-2, the J call TRBJ1-2; no definite D call. The CDR3 DNA is TGTGCCAGCAGCCCCGGGTATATTGAGGGCTACACCTTC. As protein: CASSPGYIEGYTF.